Shown below are 9 T cell receptor beta chains from a single sample sequenced in a study of Graves' ophthalmopathy and Graves' hyperthyroidism. RNA transcripts were the template, and TCR beta CDR3 regions were amplified from them. In the first round, RT-PCR was carried out with HTBI primers, and a multiplex PCR formed the second round. One entry per CDR3 protein, called by TCRdb with MiXCR from the multiplex PCR reads. The sample holds about 620,000 distinct CDR3 sequences, about 24% seen once. Sample: peripheral blood. These TCRs come from a woman aged 18-29 years with stable Graves' hyperthyroidism. Some clones in this sample may be carry-over from other donors' samples.

Ten or more counts support this clonotype. This sequence joins TRBV5-1 and TRBJ2-7; D is possibly TRBD2 (5 bases). Germline CDR1 reads SGHRS; CDR2 reads YFSETQ. With 4 bases removed from V and 0 bases from J, the gap between germline ends came to 20 bases. The CDR3 covers 17 residues. CDR3 loop: CASSSSYSGRGSYEQYF. CDR3 bases: TGCGCCAGCAGCAGCTCCTACTCCGGACGGGGCTCCTACGAGCAGTACTTC.

In this sample, this clonotype turned up many times. The chain recombines TRBV20-1 with TRBJ1-5; D is unresolved. The germline V and J ends were trimmed by 3 bases and 2 bases, with 8 bases remaining between them. The CDR3 extends over 13 amino acids. Germline CDR1 reads DFQATT; CDR2 reads SNEGSKA (reference sequence). The CDR3 region is CSASMPGNQPQHF. The DNA of the CDR3 is TGCAGTGCTAGTATGCCGGGCAATCAGCCCCAGCATTTT.

This clonotype was recorded only once. The genes are TRBV6-1 and TRBJ2-7; D is unresolved. There are 12 residues in the CDR3. V dropped 7 bases and J dropped 3 bases, with 10 bases sitting between them. CDR1 and CDR2 (germline): MNHNS, SASEGT. CDR3 amino acids: CASNRHLYEQYF. CDR3 coding DNA: TGTGCCAGCAACCGACACCTCTACGAGCAGTACTTC.

This clonotype came up a few times. V usage is TRBV12-3 or TRBV12-4 and J usage is TRBJ2-3; D is undetermined. This CDR3 spans 11 amino acids. Trimming pared 5 bases from V and 4 bases from J, leaving 4 bases between. CDR3 sequence: CASSSADTQYF. CDR3 nucleotide sequence: TGTGCCAGCAGTAGCGCAGATACGCAGTATTTT.

With respect to this clonotype: A read error may explain this, as a much larger clone is one base away. This CDR3 is CASSLVGEPHTESFF. The CDR3 DNA is TGTGCCAGCAGCTTAGTGGGGGAGCCGCACACTGAATCTTTCTTT. This chain links TRBV13 with TRBJ1-1; weak D call: TRBD1 (5 bases). Per the germline V gene, CDR1 is PRHDT and CDR2 is FYEKMQ (reference sequence). This CDR3 spans 15 amino acids. The variable domain in full, completed from reference TRBV13 and TRBJ1-1, reads AAGVIQSPRHLIKEKRETATLKCYPIPRHDTVYWYQQGPGQDPQFLISFYEKMQSDKGSIPDRFSAQQFSDYHSELNMSSLELGDSALYFCASSLVGEPHTESFFGQGTRLTVV.

This clonotype has just one count. This rearrangement joins TRBV7-6 to TRBJ2-5; the match to TRBD1 covers 11 bases. The V gene's germline CDR1 is SGHVS and CDR2 FNYEAQ. The CDR3 extends over 15 amino acids. V shed 3 bases, J shed 9 bases, and the junction held 9 bases outside the gene matches. CDR3 in DNA: TGTGCCAGCAGCTTGGACAGGGGGCCGCGCGGGTCCCAGTACTTC. Protein sequence: CASSLDRGPRGSQYF.

The chain is built from TRBV6-5 and TRBJ1-1; 7 bases align to TRBD1. V lost 6 bases and J lost 5; bases outside the gene matches: 6. This CDR3 comprises 13 residues. Germline values: CDR1 MNHEY, CDR2 SVGAGI. Here the CDR3 reads CASSYQDRTEAFF. In nucleotides, the CDR3 is TGTGCCAGCAGCTACCAGGACAGGACTGAAGCTTTCTTT.

In this sample, this clonotype turned up many times. V gene TRBV12-3 or TRBV12-4 combines with J gene TRBJ1-2; D is ambiguous. CDR3 length equals 13 residues. Trimming pared 5 bases from V and 7 bases from J, leaving 14 bases between. The CDR3 coding sequence is TGTGCCAGCAGTCCCAGGACGGACGGTGGCTACACCTTC. The encoded protein is CASSPRTDGGYTF.

V usage is TRBV19 and J usage is TRBJ1-5; 7 positions agree with TRBD1. The CDR3 runs to 13 residues. Per germline, CDR1 LNHDA and CDR2 SQIVND (reference sequence). Trimming cost V 7 bases and J 7 bases; bases outside gene matches: 7. The CDR3 bases are TGTGCCAGTACCCTTACAGGGGACCAGCCCCAGCATTTT. Its protein product is CASTLTGDQPQHF.